This TCR beta chain was found in a study of T-cell reconstitution after alpha-beta-depleted transplantation in children. Unique molecular identifiers were used to barcode this TCRbeta library. Each CDR3 protein gets one entry after TCRdb re-called the PCR reads with MiXCR. The data contain 110,000 or so distinct CDR3 sequences, roughly 6.1% of them seen just once; the ten biggest clones take up roughly 23%. This clonotype was counted ten times or more. Here the sequenced sample was PBMCs, mostly from graft donor cells, taken 360 days after TCRalphabeta/CD19-depleted stem cell transplant. This clonotype was obtained from a male patient between 2 and 10 years old who had a stem cell transplant for acute lymphoblastic leukemia, so the T cells may come from the graft donor.

CDR3 sequence (DNA): TGCGCCAGCAGCTCTTACAGGGGAGGTACTGAAGCTTTCTTT. Translating it yields CASSSYRGGTEAFF. The chain carries TRBV5-1 and TRBJ1-1; 7 nucleotides align to TRBD1. Germline values: CDR1 SGHRS, CDR2 YFSETQ. V shed 3 bases and J 5 bases; nucleotides not matched to a gene: 7. There are 14 residues in the CDR3.